This T cell receptor (beta chain) was sequenced in a study of T-cell reconstitution after alpha-beta-depleted transplantation in children. The CDR3 length is 21 residues. V shed 1 base and J 0 bases; nucleotides not matched to a gene: 20. Germline CDR1 LNHNV, CDR2 YYDKDF (reference sequence). Unique molecular identifiers were incorporated when the TCRbeta library was constructed. One entry per CDR3 protein, called by TCRdb with MiXCR from the PCR reads. Of roughly 100,000 distinct CDR3 sequences in the sample, 7% to 9% were seen once. This clonotype was seen at least ten times. Material: PBMCs from the stem cell graft donor, obtained from the stem cell graft. The clonotype comes from a human donor who donated a stem cell graft to a child with congenital amegakaryocytic thrombocytopenia. The rearrangement joins TRBV15 to TRBJ1-1; 7 bases line up with TRBD1. CDR3 DNA: TGTGCCACCAGCAGAGGAAGGACAGGTAGGCCCGTCCGCACTATGAACACTGAAGCTTTCTTT. Protein: CATSRGRTGRPVRTMNTEAFF.